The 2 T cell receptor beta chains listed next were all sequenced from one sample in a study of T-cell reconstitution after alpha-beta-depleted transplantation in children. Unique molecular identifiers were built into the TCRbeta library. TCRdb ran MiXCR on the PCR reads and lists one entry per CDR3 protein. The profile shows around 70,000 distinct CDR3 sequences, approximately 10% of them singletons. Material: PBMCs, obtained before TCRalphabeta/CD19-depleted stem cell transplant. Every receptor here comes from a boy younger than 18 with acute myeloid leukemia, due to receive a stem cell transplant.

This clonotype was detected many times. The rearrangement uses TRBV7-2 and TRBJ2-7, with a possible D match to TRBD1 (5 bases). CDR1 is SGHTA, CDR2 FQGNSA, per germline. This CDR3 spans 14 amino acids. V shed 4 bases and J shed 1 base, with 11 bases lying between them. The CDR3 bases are TGTGCCAGCAGCTCCGACAGCTTTTCCTACGAGCAGTACGTC. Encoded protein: CASSSDSFSYEQYV.

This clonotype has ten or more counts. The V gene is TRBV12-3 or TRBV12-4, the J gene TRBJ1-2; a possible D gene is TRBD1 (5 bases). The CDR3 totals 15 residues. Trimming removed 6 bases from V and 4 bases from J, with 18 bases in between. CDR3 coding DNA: TGTGCCAGCAGACCCGCCGGGGCGATTAGCTATGGCTACACCTTC. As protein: CASRPAGAISYGYTF.